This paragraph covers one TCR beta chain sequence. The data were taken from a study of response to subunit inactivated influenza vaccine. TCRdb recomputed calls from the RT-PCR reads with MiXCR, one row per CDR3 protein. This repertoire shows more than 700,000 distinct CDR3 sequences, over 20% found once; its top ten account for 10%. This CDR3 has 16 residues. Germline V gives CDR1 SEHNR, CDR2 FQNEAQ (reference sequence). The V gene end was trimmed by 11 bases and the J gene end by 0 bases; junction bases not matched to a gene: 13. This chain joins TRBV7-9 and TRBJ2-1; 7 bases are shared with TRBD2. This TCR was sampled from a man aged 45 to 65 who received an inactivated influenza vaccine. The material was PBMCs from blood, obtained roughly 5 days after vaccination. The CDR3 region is CAGSLLGGGSYNEQFF. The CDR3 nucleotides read TGTGCCGGAAGCTTGCTGGGCGGGGGCTCCTACAATGAGCAGTTCTTC. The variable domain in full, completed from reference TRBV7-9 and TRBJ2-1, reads DTGVSQNPRHKITKRGQNVTFRCDPISEHNRLYWYRQTLGQGPEFLTYFQNEAQLEKSRLLSDRFSAERPKGSFSTLEIQRTEQGDSAMYLCAGSLLGGGSYNEQFFGPGTRLTVL.